The clone carrying this T cell receptor (beta chain) was detected many times. Its antigen remains unknown. This CDR3 region has 13 residues. V was trimmed by 2 bases and J by 7 bases, leaving 9 bases between them. Germline CDR1 reads KGHSH; CDR2 reads LQKENI. The data were taken from a study of regulatory T cells in long-lasting Graves disease. iRepertoire HTBI primers and Arm-PCR of CDR3 regions built TCR beta libraries. One entry per CDR3 protein, called by TCRdb with MiXCR from the multiplex PCR reads. The repertoire consists of some 240,000 distinct CDR3 sequences, with roughly 19% occurring once and the leading ten covering about 10%. Study results and limitations: The study found lower TCR diversity in persistent Graves' patients than in newly diagnosed ones. Favored usage of TRBV28, TRBJ1-2 and TRBJ2-5 was recorded in persistent disease.

Sample time point: newly diagnosed GD, antithyroid drugs for less than 3 months. PBMC-extracted RNA yielded the TCR library. The data also belong to a second study, concerning T cells in Graves' hyperthyroidism and ophthalmopathy. That source reports: Ophthalmopathy was identified by the model a median about 6.4 months ahead of onset.

The receptor was derived from a woman aged 25-40 years with Graves disease. The chain carries TRBV18 and TRBJ2-1; no reliable D call. The source material was peripheral blood mononuclear cells (PBMCs), sampled at new diagnosis, from a patient treated with antithyroid drugs. CDR3 region: CASSPAALNEQFF. The DNA for the CDR3 is TGTGCCAGCTCACCAGCCGCCCTTAATGAGCAGTTCTTC.